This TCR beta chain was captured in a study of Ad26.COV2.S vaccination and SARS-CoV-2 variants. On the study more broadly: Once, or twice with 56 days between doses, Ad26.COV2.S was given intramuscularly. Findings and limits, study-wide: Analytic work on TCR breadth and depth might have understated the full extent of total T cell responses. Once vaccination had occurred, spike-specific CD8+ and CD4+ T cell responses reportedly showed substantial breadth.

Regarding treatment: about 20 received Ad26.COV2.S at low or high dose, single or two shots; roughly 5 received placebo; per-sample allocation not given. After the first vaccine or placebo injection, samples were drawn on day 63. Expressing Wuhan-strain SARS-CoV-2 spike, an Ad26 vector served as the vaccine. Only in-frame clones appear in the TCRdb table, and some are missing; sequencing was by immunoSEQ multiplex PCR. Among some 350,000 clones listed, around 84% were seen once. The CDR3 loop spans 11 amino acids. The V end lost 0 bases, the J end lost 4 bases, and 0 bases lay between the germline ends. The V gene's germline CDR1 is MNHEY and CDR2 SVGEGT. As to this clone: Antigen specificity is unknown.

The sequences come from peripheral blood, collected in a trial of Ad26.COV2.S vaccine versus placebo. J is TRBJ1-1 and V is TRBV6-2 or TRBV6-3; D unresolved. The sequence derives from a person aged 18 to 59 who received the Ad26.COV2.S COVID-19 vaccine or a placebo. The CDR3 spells CASSYSTEAFF. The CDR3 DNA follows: TGTGCCAGCAGTTACTCCACTGAAGCTTTCTTT.